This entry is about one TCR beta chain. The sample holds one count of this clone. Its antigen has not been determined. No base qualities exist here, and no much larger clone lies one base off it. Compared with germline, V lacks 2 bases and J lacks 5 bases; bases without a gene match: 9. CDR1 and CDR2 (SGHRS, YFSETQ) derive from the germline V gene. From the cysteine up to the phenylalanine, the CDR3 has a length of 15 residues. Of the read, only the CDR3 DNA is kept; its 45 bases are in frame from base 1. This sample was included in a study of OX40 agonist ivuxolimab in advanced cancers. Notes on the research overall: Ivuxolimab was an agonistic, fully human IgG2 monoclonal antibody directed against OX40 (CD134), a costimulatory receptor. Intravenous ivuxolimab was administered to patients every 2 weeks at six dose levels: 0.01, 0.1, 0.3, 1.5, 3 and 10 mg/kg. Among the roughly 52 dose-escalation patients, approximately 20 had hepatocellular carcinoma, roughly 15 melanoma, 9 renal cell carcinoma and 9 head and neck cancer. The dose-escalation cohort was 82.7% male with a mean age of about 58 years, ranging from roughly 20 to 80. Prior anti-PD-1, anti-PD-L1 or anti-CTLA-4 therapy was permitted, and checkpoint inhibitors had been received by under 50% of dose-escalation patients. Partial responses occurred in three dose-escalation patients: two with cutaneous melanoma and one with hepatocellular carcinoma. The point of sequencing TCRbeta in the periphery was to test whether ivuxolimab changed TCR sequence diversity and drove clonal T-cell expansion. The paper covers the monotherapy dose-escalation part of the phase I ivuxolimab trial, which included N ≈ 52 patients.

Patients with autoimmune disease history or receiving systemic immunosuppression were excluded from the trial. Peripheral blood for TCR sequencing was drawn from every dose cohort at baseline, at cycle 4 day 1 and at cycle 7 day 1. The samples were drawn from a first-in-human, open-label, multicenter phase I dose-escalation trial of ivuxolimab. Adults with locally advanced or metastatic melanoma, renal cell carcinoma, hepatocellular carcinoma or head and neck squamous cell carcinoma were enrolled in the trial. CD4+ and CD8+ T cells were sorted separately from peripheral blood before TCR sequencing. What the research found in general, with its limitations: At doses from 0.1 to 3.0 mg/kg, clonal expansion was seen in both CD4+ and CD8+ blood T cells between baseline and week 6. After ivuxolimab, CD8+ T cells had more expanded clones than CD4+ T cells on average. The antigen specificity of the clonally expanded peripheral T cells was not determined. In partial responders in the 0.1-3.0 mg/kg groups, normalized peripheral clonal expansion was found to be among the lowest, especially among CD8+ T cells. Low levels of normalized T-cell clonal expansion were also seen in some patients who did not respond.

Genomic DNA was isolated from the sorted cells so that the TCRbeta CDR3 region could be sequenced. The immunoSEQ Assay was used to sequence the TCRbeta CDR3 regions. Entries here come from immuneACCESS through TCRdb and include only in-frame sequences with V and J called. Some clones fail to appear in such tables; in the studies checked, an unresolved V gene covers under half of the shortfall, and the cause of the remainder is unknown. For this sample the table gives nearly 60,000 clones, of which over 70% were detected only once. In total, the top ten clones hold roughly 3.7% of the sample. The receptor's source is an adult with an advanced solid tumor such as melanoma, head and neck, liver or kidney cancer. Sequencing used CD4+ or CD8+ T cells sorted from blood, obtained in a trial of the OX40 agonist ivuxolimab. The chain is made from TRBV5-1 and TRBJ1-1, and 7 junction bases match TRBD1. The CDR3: CASSFRGLGETEAFF. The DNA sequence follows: TGCGCCAGCAGCTTCAGGGGGTTAGGTGAAACTGAAGCTTTCTTT.